Listed here are 7 T cell receptor beta chains from one sample, sequenced in a study of T cell changes during pregnancy in multiple sclerosis. TCRdb's table, derived via immunoSEQ multiplex PCR, lists solely in-frame clones and lacks some. The sample lists about 75,000 clones; 89% were seen once. The material sequenced was peripheral blood, taken in the first trimester of pregnancy. These receptors were taken from a female donor in good health, enrolled as a control in a pregnancy study.

The chain employs TRBV9 and TRBJ2-5; D is possibly TRBD1 (6 bases). This CDR3 spans 13 amino acids. Germline V gene lookup returns CDR1 SGDLS and CDR2 YYNGEE. The V gene lost 3 bases and the J gene lost 5 bases, with 11 bases spanning the gap. The CDR3: CASSAQGWETQYF. The CDR3 nucleotides are TGTGCCAGCAGCGCCCAGGGGTGGGAGACCCAGTACTTC.

This clone has just a few counts. V usage is TRBV25-1 and J usage is TRBJ1-6; TRBD1 is a possible D gene (6 bases). CDR3 length: 15 amino acids. The V end lost 1 base, the J end lost 8 bases, and 12 bases lay between the germline ends. Germline V gene sequence: CDR1 MGHDK, CDR2 SYGVNS. The CDR3 nucleotides read TGTGCCAGCAGTGAATCCTACAGGGAGCATTCACCCCTCCACTTT. Translation gives CASSESYREHSPLHF.

This clone was counted a few times. The chain's CDR3 is CAWGQTNTEAFF. The CDR3 DNA sequence: TGTGCCTGGGGACAGACGAACACTGAAGCTTTCTTT. The chain couples TRBV30 to TRBJ1-1; TRBD1 is a possible D gene (6 bases). The CDR3 totals 12 residues. Germline CDR1 reads GTSNPN; CDR2 reads SVGIG (reference sequence). Trimming took off 5 bases at V and 1 base at J, with 8 bases between the two ends.

The chain links TRBV25-1 to TRBJ1-2; weak D call: TRBD1 (5 bases). Trimming cost V 3 bases and J 6 bases, with 14 bases left between them. This CDR3 comprises 14 residues. The germline V gene has CDR1 MGHDK and CDR2 SYGVNS. CDR3 in amino acids: CASSDPSGVNGYTF. CDR3 in DNA: TGTGCCAGCAGTGACCCCTCGGGGGTAAATGGCTACACCTTC.

V gene TRBV27 combines with J gene TRBJ1-1; D not certain. The V end was cut by 4 bases, the J end by 4 bases, with 4 bases between. In germline, CDR1 is MNHEY, CDR2 SMNVEV (reference sequence). This CDR3 comprises 11 residues. The CDR3 protein is CASSYGTEAFF. The CDR3 region has the DNA TGTGCCAGCAGTTACGGCACTGAAGCTTTCTTT.

The rearrangement joins TRBV6-4 to TRBJ2-6, with a possible D match to TRBD1 (6 bases). Germline CDR1 is MRHNA and CDR2 is SNTAGT. Trimming stripped 0 bases from V and 0 bases from J, with 15 bases between. The CDR3 contains 19 residues. The CDR3 DNA reads TGTGCCAGCAGTGACTCGGGGGCAGGGTCCGGCTCTGGGGCCAACGTCCTGACTTTC. This translates into CASSDSGAGSGSGANVLTF.

This chain links TRBV19 with TRBJ1-1; D call uncertain. Per germline, CDR1 LNHDA and CDR2 SQIVND (reference sequence). This CDR3 is 15 amino acids long. V gave up 3 bases and J gave up 0 bases, with 11 bases separating them. CDR3 protein: CASSIRRVLNTEAFF. CDR3 coding DNA: TGTGCCAGTAGTATCCGGAGGGTACTGAACACTGAAGCTTTCTTT.